This T cell receptor beta chain originates from a study of radiotherapy plus CTLA-4 blockade in lung cancer. Findings and limits, study-wide: Expansion of tumor-derived TCR clones was observed in blood after radiotherapy plus ipilimumab.

TCRdb's copy holds only in-frame clones and misses some; the assay was immunoSEQ multiplex PCR. The sample includes 40,000 to 55,000 clones, around nine tenths of them seen just once. Concerning this clone itself: Its matching antigen is unknown.

From germline, CDR1 is SGHAT and CDR2 FQNNGV. CDR3 length: 16 residues. Losses at the gene ends were 4 bases for V and 5 bases for J; bases not matched to a gene: 8. The chain uses TRBV11-2 and TRBJ2-5; TRBD2 aligns across 12 bases. The source was peripheral blood, collected from a patient treated with radiotherapy plus ipilimumab. This receptor was obtained from a human donor with non-small cell lung cancer that progressed on radiotherapy plus ipilimumab. Some clones in this sample may be carry-over from other donors' samples. DNA of the CDR3: TGTGCCAGCAGCTCGCCGACTAGCGGGAGTTATGAGACCCAGTACTTC. It is translated as CASSSPTSGSYETQYF.